This T cell receptor beta chain was identified during a study of cytomegalovirus exposure and HLA in healthy donors (dated by TCRdb to the late 2010s). For the wider study: According to a later analysis, one platform produced both the approximately 110 validation repertoires and the roughly 660 repertoires of the first cohort. The study aimed to test whether cataloging public T cell receptors could reveal signatures of past pathogen exposure. To predict cytomegalovirus infection status, the study combined high-throughput TCR immunosequencing, statistical association of individual TCRs with disease status, and machine learning. A separate validation cohort of 100 to 150 different subjects was used in addition to the roughly 720-subject first cohort.

Compared with germline, V lacks 5 bases and J lacks 6 bases; bases without a gene match: 3. From the cysteine through the phenylalanine, the CDR3 covers 15 amino acids. Only the CDR3 DNA is retained, 45 bases long and in frame from the first base. Based on the germline V gene, the CDR1 and CDR2 sequences are SGHTA and FQGTGA. Libraries were constructed by the immunoSEQ multiplex PCR assay. For the original study's pipeline: A statistical classification framework was built for diagnosing cytomegalovirus status from the catalog of TCR beta chain sequences. Drawn from immuneACCESS, this table holds only the in-frame rearrangements with V and J called that TCRdb kept. Clones are partly lost; checked studies trace under half to an unresolved V gene and leave the rest unexplained. That table supplies the V and J calls and clone size; D and trimming were determined from the DNA. A total of some 150,000 clones appear in this sample, 80% to 90% of them only once. Of the sample, 6.2% is held by the ten largest clones.

Study-wide conclusions, independent of this receptor: The classifier was reported to diagnose cytomegalovirus status with high specificity and sensitivity in both the original and validation cohorts. According to the authors, the approach could potentially be generalized to other disease states and immunological phenotypes. In a later analysis, TCRs clustered in the first cohort were found to also tend to co-occur in the approximately 120 validation repertoires, with 90% to 95% of cluster scores above 0. A few of the identified cytomegalovirus-associated TCR beta chains were confirmed in vitro to be specific for cytomegalovirus antigens. The study listed 150 to 200 TCR beta chains as associated with cytomegalovirus. Most TCR sequences were seen in very few donors, while some public TCRs were found in many individuals. All 120 or so repertoires were used to score co-occurrence in the validation cohort in a later analysis, because that analysis had no HLA typing for the cohort.

Donors formed part of the validation cohort, which comprised 120 subjects and was distinct from the first cohort of some 700 subjects. As regards this clone: It has no known antigen specificity. Qualities for individual bases were not recorded, and no much larger clone is one base off.

Recombination connected TRBV7-3 to TRBJ2-1, and TRBD2 matches 14 of the central bases. Sequences were obtained from PBMCs. The sequence was obtained from a woman younger than 45 in good health and CMV-seropositive. The DNA sequence follows: TGTGCCAGCAGCCGGGGACTAGCGGGAGTCAATGAGCAGTTCTTC. This yields the protein CASSRGLAGVNEQFF.